Listed here are 5 T cell receptor beta chains from one sample, sequenced in a study of T cell responses to AZD1222 COVID-19 vaccine. This table comes from immunoSEQ multiplex PCR, and its TCRdb copy is limited to in-frame clones, with some not included. The table records 200,000 or so clones, roughly 92% of them present only once. The sample here was peripheral blood, taken on day 0 of AZD1222 vaccination. The receptors derive from an adult in good health.

The gene calls are TRBV11-3 and TRBJ2-3, with a weak D call TRBD2 (5 bases). The CDR3 covers 13 residues. V lost 7 bases and J lost 1, with 9 bases in between. Germline values: CDR1 SGHNT, CDR2 YENEEA. CDR3 amino acids: CASTAGGTDTQYF. The CDR3 DNA follows: TGTGCCAGCACCGCCGGGGGCACAGATACGCAGTATTTT. Based on the CDR3 plus reference TRBV11-3 and TRBJ2-3, the full variable domain is EAGVVQSPRYKIIEKKQPVAFWCNPISGHNTLYWYLQNLGQGPELLIRYENEEAVDDSQLPKDRFSAERLKGVDSTLKIQPAELGDSAVYLCASTAGGTDTQYFGPGTRLTVL.

This clone occurred once. The chain recombines TRBV3-1 (or the pseudogene TRBV3-2) with TRBJ1-2; D gene ambiguous. In germline, CDR1 is LGHDT, CDR2 YNNKEL (reference sequence). The V end was cut by 1 base, the J end by 7 bases, with 16 bases between. The CDR3 loop spans 15 amino acids. DNA of the CDR3: TGTGCCAGCAGCCAAGTTTACCGGTTCGGGGTTGGCTACACCTTC. This encodes CASSQVYRFGVGYTF.

V and J are TRBV4-1 and TRBJ1-1; D might be TRBD1 (5 bases). The length of the CDR3 is 13 residues. Germline values: CDR1 MGHRA, CDR2 YSYEKL. V was clipped by 4 bases and J by 4 bases, with 10 bases between them. DNA of the CDR3: TGCGCCAGCAGCCCCGGGGCCCCCACTGAAGCTTTCTTT. This codes for CASSPGAPTEAFF.

The chain links TRBV6-5 to TRBJ1-6; D is undetermined. The CDR3 covers 14 residues. Trimming stripped 6 bases from V and 10 bases from J, with 16 bases between. Germline CDR1 reads MNHEY; CDR2 reads SVGAGI. CDR3 bases: TGTGCCAGCAGCCTTCAATTGCTTAAATCACCCCTCCACTTT. It translates to CASSLQLLKSPLHF.

The chain is built from TRBV30 and TRBJ1-2; no reliable D call. V shed 0 bases and J shed 8 bases, with 13 bases lying between them. This CDR3 has 13 amino acids. The germline gives CDR1 GTSNPN, CDR2 SVGIG (reference sequence). The CDR3 nucleotides read TGTGCCTGGAGTGTACTGAAGGTGTCGGGCTACACCTTC. It is translated as CAWSVLKVSGYTF.